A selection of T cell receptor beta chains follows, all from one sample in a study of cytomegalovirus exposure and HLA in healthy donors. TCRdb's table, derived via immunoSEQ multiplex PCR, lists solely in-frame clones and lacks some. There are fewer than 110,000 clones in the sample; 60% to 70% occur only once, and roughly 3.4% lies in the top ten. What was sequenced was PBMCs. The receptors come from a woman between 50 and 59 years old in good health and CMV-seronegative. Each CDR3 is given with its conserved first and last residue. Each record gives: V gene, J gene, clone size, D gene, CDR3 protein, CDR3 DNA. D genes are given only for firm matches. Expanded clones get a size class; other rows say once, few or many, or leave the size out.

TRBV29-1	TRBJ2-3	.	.	CSVEVATDTQYF	TGCAGCGTTGAGGTAGCCACAGATACGCAGTATTTT
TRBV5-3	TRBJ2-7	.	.	CARSLYPLSSYEQYF	TGTGCCAGAAGCTTGTATCCCCTCAGTTCCTACGAGCAGTACTTC
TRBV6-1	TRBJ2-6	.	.	CASRQVAGANVLTF	TGTGCCAGCAGACAGGTGGCTGGGGCCAACGTCCTGACTTTC
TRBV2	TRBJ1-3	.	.	CASSPIGGREGNTIYF	TGTGCCAGCAGCCCTATAGGAGGGAGGGAAGGAAACACCATATATTTT
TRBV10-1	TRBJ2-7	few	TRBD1	CASSVRDRTTYEQYF	TGCGCCAGCAGTGTGAGGGACAGAACAACCTACGAGCAGTACTTC
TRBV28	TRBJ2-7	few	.	CASSLSGYEQYF	TGTGCCAGCAGTTTAAGCGGCTACGAGCAGTACTTC
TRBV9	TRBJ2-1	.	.	CASTYSSGLDEQFF	TGTGCCAGCACCTACTCCTCGGGGTTGGATGAGCAGTTCTTC
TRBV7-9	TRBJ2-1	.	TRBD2	CASSYERGGRQFF	TGTGCCAGCTCATATGAGCGGGGGGGCCGGCAGTTCTTC
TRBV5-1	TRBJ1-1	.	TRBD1	CASSLRQGNTEAFF	TGCGCCAGCAGCTTGAGACAGGGGAACACTGAAGCTTTCTTT
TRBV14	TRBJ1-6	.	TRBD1	CASSQVIGTVYSPLHF	TGTGCCAGCAGCCAAGTGATCGGGACAGTTTATTCACCCCTCCACTTT
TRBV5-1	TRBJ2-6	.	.	CASSFGGSSGANVLTF	TGCGCCAGCAGCTTCGGAGGAAGCTCTGGGGCCAACGTCCTGACTTTC
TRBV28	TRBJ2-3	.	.	CASRQGRDTQYF	TGTGCCAGCAGGCAGGGCCGGGATACGCAGTATTTT
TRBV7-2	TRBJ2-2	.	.	CASSLVFTAGELFF	TGTGCCAGCAGCTTAGTCTTTACGGCCGGGGAGCTGTTTTTT
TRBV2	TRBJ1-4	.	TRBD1	CASSAGTGTIEKLFF	TGTGCCAGCAGTGCCGGGACAGGAACCATAGAAAAACTGTTTTTT
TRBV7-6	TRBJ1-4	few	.	CASSLGGAANEKLFF	TGTGCCAGCAGCTTAGGAGGTGCGGCTAATGAAAAACTGTTTTTT
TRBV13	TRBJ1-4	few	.	CASSLGPRRPNEKLFF	TGTGCCAGCAGCTTAGGCCCAAGGCGGCCTAATGAAAAACTGTTTTTT
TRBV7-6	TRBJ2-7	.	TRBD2	CASSPTSGWTYEQYF	TGTGCCAGCAGCCCTACTAGCGGGTGGACCTACGAGCAGTACTTC
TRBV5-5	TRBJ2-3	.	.	CASSPGFTDTQYF	TGTGCCAGCAGCCCAGGTTTTACAGATACGCAGTATTTT
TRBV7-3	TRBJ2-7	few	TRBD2	CASSLSGRRDEQYF	TGTGCCAGCAGCTTATCCGGGAGGAGGGACGAGCAGTACTTC
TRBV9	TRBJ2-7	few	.	CASSPGPRAPYEQYF	TGTGCCAGCAGCCCAGGGCCCAGGGCGCCCTACGAGCAGTACTTC
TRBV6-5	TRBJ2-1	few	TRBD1	CASSPPGQPTNEQFF	TGTGCCAGCAGTCCCCCGGGACAGCCCACGAATGAGCAGTTCTTC
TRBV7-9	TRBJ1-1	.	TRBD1	CASSSSTGEPLNAFF	TGTGCCAGCAGCTCCTCGACAGGGGAGCCCTTGAACGCTTTCTTT
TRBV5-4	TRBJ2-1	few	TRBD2	CASSPSGSLYNEQFF	TGTGCCAGCAGTCCAAGCGGGAGCCTCTACAATGAGCAGTTCTTC
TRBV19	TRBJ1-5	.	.	CASSDGAWGNQPQHF	TGTGCCAGTAGTGATGGAGCCTGGGGCAATCAGCCCCAGCATTTT
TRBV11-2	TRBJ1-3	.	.	CASRSRVSGNTIYF	TGTGCCAGCAGATCCCGTGTCTCTGGAAACACCATATATTTT
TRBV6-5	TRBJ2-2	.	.	CASSPQSGTGELFF	TGTGCCAGCAGCCCTCAGAGCGGAACCGGGGAGCTGTTTTTT
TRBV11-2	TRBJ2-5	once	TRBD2	CASSSGLAAQETQYF	TGTGCCAGCAGCTCCGGACTAGCGGCTCAAGAGACCCAGTACTTC
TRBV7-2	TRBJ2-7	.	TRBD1	CASSSSGTGTYEQYF	TGTGCCAGCAGCTCTTCCGGGACAGGGACCTACGAGCAGTACTTC
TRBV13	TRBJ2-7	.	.	CASSSGTGYYEQYF	TGTGCCAGCAGCTCAGGGACTGGGTACTACGAGCAGTACTTC
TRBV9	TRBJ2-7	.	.	CASSGGTPLHEQYF	TGTGCCAGCAGCGGCGGGACTCCGCTCCACGAGCAGTACTTC
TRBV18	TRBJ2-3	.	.	CASSPQQGSADTQYF	TGTGCCAGCTCACCACAGCAGGGTTCTGCAGATACGCAGTATTTT
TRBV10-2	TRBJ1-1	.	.	CASRKPGNTEAFF	TGCGCCAGCAGAAAACCGGGGAACACTGAAGCTTTCTTT
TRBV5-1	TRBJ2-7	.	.	CASSLDGYEQYF	TGCGCCAGCAGCTTGGATGGTTACGAGCAGTACTTC
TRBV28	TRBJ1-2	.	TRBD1	CASRTGGWYGYTF	TGTGCCAGCAGAACAGGGGGCTGGTATGGCTACACCTTC
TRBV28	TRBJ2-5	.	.	CASSLWSGETQYF	TGTGCCAGCAGTTTATGGTCAGGCGAGACCCAGTACTTC
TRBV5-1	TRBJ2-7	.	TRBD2	CASSPGLAGPSYEQYF	TGCGCCAGCAGCCCCGGACTAGCGGGACCCTCCTACGAGCAGTACTTC
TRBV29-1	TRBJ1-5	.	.	CSVGGTSNQPQHF	TGCAGCGTTGGGGGCACAAGCAATCAGCCCCAGCATTTT
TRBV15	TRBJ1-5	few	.	CATSRARSNQPQHF	TGTGCCACCAGCAGAGCTCGTAGCAATCAGCCCCAGCATTTT
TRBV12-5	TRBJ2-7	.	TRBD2	CASGYYPTSGTYEQYF	TGTGCTAGTGGTTACTACCCGACTAGCGGAACCTACGAGCAGTACTTC
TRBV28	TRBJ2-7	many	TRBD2	CASSFWGRDEQYF	TGTGCCAGCAGTTTTTGGGGGAGGGACGAGCAGTACTTC
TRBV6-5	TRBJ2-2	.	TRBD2	CASRGRGFTGELFF	TGTGCCAGCAGAGGGAGGGGATTTACCGGGGAGCTGTTTTTT
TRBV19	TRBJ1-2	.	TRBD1	CASRDRQGYGYTF	TGTGCCAGTAGGGATCGACAGGGGTATGGCTACACCTTC
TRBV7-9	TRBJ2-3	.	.	CASSPYRRSRPDTQYF	TGTGCCAGCAGCCCGTACAGGCGGTCTCGCCCAGATACGCAGTATTTT
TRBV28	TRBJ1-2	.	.	CASSTPGPRLGYGYTF	TGTGCCAGCAGTACTCCTGGACCACGACTAGGTTATGGCTACACCTTC
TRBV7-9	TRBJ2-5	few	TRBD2	CASSLASGGPKETQYF	TGTGCCAGCAGCTTAGCTAGCGGGGGACCCAAAGAGACCCAGTACTTC